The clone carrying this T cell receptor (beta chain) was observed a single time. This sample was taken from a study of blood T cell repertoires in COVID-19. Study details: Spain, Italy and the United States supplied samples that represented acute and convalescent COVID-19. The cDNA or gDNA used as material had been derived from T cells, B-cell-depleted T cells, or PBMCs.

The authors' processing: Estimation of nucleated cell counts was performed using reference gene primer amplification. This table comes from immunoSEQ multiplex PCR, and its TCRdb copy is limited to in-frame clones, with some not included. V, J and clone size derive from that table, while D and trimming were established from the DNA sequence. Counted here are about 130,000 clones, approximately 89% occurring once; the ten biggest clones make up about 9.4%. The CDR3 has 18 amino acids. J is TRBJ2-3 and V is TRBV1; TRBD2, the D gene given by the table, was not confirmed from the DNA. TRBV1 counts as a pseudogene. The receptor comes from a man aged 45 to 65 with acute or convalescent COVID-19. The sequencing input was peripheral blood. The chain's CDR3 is CTSSQDFGLAGSTDTQYF. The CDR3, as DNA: TGCACCAGCAGCCAAGATTTCGGCCTAGCGGGCAGCACAGATACGCAGTATTTT.